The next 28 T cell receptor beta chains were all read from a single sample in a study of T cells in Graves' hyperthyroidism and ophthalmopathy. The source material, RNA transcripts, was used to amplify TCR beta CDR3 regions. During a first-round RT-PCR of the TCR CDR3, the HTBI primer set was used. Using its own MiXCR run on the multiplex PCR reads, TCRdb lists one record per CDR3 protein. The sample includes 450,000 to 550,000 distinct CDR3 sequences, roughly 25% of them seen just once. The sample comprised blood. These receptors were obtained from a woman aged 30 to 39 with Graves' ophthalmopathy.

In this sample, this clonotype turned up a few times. CDR3 sequence: CASSLVRYSNQPQHF. The CDR3 DNA reads as TGTGCCAGCAGCTTAGTTAGATATAGCAATCAGCCCCAGCATTTT. The chain carries TRBV7-8 and TRBJ1-5; no clear D gene. The CDR3 sequence is 15 residues long. Trimming cost V 1 base and J 0 bases, with 7 bases left between them. CDR1 is SGHVS, CDR2 FQNEAQ, per germline.

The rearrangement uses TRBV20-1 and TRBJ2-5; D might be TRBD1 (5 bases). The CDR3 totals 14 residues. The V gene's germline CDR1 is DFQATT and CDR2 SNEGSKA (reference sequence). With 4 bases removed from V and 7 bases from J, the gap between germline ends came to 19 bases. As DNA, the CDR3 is TGCAGTGCTACGGACAATGGGCCCGACGGGACCCAGTACTTC. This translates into CSATDNGPDGTQYF.

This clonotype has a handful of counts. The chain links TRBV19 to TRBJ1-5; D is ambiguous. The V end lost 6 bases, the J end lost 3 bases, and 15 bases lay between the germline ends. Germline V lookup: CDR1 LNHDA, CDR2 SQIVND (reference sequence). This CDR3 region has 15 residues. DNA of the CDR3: TGTGCCAGTAGACGAAACCGGGAAGCCAATCAGCCCCAGCATTTT. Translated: CASRRNREANQPQHF.

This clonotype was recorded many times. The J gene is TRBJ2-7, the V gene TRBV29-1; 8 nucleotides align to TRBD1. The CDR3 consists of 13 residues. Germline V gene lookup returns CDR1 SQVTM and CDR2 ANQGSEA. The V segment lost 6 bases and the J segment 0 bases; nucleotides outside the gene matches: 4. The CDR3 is CSVRTGSSYEQYF. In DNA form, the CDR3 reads TGCAGCGTCAGGACAGGGAGCTCCTACGAGCAGTACTTC.

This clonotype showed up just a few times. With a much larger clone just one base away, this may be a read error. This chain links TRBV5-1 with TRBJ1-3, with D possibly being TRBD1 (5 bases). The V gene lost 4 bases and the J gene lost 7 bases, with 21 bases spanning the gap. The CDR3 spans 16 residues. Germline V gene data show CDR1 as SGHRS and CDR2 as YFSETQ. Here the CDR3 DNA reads TGCGCCAGCAGCCCGGGGTCGGGACGGACTTGGAACACCATATATTTT. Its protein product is CASSPGSGRTWNTIYF.

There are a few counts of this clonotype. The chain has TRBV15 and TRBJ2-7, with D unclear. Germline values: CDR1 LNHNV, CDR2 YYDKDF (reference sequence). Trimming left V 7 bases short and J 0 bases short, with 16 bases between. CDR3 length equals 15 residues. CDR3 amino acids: CATKRGAGDSYEQYF. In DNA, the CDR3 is TGTGCCACCAAGAGAGGCGCAGGCGACTCCTACGAGCAGTACTTC.

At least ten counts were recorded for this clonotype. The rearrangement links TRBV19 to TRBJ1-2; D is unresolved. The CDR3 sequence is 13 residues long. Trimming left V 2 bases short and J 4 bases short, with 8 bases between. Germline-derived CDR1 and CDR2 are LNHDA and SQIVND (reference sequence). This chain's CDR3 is CASSIRPRYGYTF. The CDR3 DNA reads TGTGCCAGTAGTATAAGGCCGCGCTATGGCTACACCTTC.

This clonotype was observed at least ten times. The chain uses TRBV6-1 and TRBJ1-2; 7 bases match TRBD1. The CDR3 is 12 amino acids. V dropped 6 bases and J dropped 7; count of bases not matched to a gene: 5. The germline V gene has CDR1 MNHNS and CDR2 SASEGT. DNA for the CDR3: TGTGCCAGCAGGGAGGGGGCGGGTGGCTACACCTTC. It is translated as CASREGAGGYTF.

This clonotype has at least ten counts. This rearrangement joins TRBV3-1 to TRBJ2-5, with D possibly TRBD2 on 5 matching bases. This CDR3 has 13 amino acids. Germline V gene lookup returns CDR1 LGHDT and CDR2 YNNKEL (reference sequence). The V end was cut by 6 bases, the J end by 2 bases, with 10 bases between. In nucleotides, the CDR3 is TGTGCCAGCAGTCGCGGGTGGCAAGAGACCCAGTACTTC. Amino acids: CASSRGWQETQYF.

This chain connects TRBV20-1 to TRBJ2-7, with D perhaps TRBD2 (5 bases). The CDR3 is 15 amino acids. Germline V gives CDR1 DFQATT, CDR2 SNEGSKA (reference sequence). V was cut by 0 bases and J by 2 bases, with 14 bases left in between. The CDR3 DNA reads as TGCAGTGCTAGAGATCGCGAGCGGACCCCCTACGAGCAGTACTTC. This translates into CSARDRERTPYEQYF.

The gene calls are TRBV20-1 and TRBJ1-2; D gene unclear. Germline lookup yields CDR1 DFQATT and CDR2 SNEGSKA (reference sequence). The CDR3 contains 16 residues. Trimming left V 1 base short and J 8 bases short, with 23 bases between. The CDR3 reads CSARASMPRHLGGYTF. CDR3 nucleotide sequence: TGCAGTGCTAGAGCCTCAATGCCGAGGCACCTTGGGGGCTACACCTTC.

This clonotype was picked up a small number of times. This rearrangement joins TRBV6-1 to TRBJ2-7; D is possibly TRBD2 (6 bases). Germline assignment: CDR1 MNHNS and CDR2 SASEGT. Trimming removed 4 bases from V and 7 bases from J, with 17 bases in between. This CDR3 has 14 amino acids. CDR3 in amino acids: CASSVRGLGMEQYF. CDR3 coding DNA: TGTGCCAGCAGTGTGAGGGGACTGGGGATGGAGCAGTACTTC.

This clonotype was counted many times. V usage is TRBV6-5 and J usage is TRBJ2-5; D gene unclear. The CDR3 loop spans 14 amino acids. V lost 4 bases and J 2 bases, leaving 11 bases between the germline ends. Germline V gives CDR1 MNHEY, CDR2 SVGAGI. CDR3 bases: TGTGCCAGCAGTTCCCCGAATCTTCAAGAGACCCAGTACTTC. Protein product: CASSSPNLQETQYF.

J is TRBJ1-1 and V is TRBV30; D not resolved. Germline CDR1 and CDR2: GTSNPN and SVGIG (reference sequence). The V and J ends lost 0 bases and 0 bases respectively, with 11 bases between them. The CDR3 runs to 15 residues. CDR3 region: CAWSVRGLMNTEAFF. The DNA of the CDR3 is TGTGCCTGGAGTGTACGTGGGCTTATGAACACTGAAGCTTTCTTT.

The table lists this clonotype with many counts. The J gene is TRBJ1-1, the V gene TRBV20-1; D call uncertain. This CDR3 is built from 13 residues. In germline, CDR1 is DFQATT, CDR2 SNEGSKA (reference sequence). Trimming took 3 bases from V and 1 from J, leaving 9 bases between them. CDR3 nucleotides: TGCAGTGCTAGCCGAATGGGGAACACTGAAGCTTTCTTT. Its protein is CSASRMGNTEAFF.

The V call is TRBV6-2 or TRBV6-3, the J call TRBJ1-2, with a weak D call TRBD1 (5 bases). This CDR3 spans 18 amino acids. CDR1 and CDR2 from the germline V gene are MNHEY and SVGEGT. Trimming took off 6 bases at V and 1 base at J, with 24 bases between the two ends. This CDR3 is CASRYASPGLESNYGYTF. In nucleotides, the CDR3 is TGTGCCAGCAGATACGCCTCACCGGGACTAGAAAGTAACTATGGCTACACCTTC.

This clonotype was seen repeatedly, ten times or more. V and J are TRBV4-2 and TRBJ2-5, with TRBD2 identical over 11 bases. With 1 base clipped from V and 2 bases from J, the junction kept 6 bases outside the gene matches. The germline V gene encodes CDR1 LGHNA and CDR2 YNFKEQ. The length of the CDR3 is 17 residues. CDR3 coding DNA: TGTGCCAGCAGCCAAGGGGGGTCTAGCGGGGGGCAAGAGACCCAGTACTTC. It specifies CASSQGGSSGGQETQYF.

The CDR3 sequence is CASSLEGSVYGYTF. The CDR3 DNA sequence: TGTGCCAGCAGCTTAGAGGGCTCTGTCTATGGCTACACCTTC. This chain connects TRBV7-2 to TRBJ1-2; D gene ambiguous. Looked up from germline, CDR1 is SGHTA and CDR2 is FQGNSA. There are 14 residues in the CDR3. Trimming removed 1 base at V and 4 bases at J, with 10 bases between.

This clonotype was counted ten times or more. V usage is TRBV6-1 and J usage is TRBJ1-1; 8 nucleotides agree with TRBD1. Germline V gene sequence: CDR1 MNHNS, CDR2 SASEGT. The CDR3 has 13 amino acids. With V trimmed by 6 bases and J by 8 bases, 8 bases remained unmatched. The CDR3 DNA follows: TGTGCCAGCAGCCCAGAACGACAGGGGGAAGCTTTCTTT. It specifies CASSPERQGEAFF.

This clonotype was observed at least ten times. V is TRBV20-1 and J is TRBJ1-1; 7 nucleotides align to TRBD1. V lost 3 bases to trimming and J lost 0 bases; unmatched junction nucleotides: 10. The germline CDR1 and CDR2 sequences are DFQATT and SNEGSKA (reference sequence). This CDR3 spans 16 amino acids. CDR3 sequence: CSARGQGVGMNTEAFF. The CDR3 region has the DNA TGCAGTGCTAGGGGCCAGGGGGTCGGAATGAACACTGAAGCTTTCTTT.

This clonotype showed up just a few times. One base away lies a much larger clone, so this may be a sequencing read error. The CDR3 is CASSPFEGALYGCTF. In nucleotides, the CDR3 is TGTGCCAGCAGCCCTTTTGAGGGGGCGCTTTATGGCTGCACCTTC. The chain is built from TRBV12-3 or TRBV12-4 and TRBJ1-2; 7 bases are a match to TRBD1. CDR3 length: 15 residues.

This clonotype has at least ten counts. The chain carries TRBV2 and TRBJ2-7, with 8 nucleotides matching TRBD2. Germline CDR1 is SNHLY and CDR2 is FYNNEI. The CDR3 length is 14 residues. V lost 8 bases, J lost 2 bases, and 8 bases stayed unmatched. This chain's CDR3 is CASEERGRTYEQYF. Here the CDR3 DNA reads TGTGCCAGCGAGGAGCGGGGGAGGACCTACGAGCAGTACTTC.

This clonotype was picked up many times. As DNA, the CDR3 is TGCAGTGCTAGAGACCCGGAGGTGGACTATGGCTACACCTTC. Its protein product is CSARDPEVDYGYTF. The chain combines TRBV20-1 with TRBJ1-2; D uncertain. Germline assignment: CDR1 DFQATT and CDR2 SNEGSKA (reference sequence). V dropped 0 bases and J dropped 3 bases, with 11 bases sitting between them. The CDR3 runs 14 residues.

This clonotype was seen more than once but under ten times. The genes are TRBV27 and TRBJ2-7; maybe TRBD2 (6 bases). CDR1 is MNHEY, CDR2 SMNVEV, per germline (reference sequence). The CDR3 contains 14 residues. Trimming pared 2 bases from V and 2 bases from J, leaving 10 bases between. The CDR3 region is CASSLASVAYEQYF. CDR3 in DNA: TGTGCCAGCAGTTTAGCTAGCGTGGCCTACGAGCAGTACTTC.

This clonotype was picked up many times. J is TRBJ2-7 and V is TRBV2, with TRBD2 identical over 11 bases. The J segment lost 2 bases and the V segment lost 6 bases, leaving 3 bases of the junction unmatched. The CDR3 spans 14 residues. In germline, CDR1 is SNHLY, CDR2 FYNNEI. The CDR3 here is CASRGTSGAYEQYF. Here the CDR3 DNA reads TGTGCCAGCAGAGGGACTAGCGGTGCCTACGAGCAGTACTTC.

The CDR3 sequence: CASRGQGAITGELFF. CDR3 nucleotides: TGTGCCAGCAGGGGACAGGGGGCGATCACCGGGGAGCTGTTTTTT. The genes are TRBV6-1 and TRBJ2-2; 12 positions agree with TRBD1. The junction had 3 bases not matched to a gene; V was cut back by 6 bases and J by 4 bases. The CDR3 loop spans 15 amino acids. Germline values: CDR1 MNHNS, CDR2 SASEGT.

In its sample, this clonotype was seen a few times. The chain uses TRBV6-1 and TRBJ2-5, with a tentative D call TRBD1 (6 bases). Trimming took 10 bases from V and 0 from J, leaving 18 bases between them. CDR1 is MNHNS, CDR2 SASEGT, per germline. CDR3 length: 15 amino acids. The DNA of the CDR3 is TGTGCCACCGCTGGCCGGGACAAATACCAAGAGACCCAGTACTTC. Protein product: CATAGRDKYQETQYF.

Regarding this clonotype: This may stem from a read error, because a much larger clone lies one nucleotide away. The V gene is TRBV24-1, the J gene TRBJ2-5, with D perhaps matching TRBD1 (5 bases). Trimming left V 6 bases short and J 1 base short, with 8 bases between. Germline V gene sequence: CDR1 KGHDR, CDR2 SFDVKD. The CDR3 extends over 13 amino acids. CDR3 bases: TGTGCCACCAGTAGCAGGGCCCAAGAGACCCAGTACTTC. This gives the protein CATSSRAQETQYF.